The clone carrying this TCR beta chain occurred once. TCRdb keeps only in-frame clones here, not all; method: immunoSEQ multiplex PCR. The sample gives around 120,000 clones, approximately 91% of which show up once; around 11% is in the top ten. Germline V CDR1 and CDR2: LNHDA, SQIVND (reference sequence). This CDR3 contains 14 residues. V gave up 7 bases and J gave up 0 bases, with 12 bases separating them. The sample belongs to a study of PD-1 blockade in mismatch repair-deficient tumors. This chain connects TRBV19 to TRBJ1-2; no clear D gene. This TCR derives from an adult with mismatch repair-deficient cancer. This specimen was peripheral blood, taken approximately 70 weeks after starting pembrolizumab. The CDR3 here is CASTYAGTNYGYTF. Here the CDR3 DNA reads TGTGCCAGTACCTACGCCGGGACTAACTATGGCTACACCTTC.